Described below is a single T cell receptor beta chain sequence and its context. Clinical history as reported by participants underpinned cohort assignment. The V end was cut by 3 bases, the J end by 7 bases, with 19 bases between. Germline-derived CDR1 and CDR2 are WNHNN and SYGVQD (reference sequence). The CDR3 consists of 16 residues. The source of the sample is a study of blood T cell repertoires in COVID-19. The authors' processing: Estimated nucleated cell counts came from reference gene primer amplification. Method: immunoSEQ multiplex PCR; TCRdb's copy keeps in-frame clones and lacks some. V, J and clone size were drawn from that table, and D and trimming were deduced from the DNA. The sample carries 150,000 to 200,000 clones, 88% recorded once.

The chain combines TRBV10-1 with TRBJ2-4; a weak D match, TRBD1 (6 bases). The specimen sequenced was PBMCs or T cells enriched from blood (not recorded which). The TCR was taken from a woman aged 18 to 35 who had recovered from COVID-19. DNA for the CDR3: TGCGCCAGCAGTGACCACAGGGTAATAGGTGTTAACATTCAGTACTTC. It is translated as CASSDHRVIGVNIQYF.